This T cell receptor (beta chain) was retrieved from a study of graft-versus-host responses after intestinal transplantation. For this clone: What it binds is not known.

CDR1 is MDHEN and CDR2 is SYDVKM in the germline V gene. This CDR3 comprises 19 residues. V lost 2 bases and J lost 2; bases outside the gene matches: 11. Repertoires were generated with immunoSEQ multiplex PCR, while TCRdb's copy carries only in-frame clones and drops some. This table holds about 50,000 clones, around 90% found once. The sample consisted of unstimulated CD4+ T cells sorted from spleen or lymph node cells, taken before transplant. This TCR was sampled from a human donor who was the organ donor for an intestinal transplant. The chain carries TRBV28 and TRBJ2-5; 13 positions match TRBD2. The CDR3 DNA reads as TGTGCCAGCAGTTTAATACTAGCGGGAGGGCCTGTTTGGCAAGAGACCCAGTACTTC. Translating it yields CASSLILAGGPVWQETQYF.